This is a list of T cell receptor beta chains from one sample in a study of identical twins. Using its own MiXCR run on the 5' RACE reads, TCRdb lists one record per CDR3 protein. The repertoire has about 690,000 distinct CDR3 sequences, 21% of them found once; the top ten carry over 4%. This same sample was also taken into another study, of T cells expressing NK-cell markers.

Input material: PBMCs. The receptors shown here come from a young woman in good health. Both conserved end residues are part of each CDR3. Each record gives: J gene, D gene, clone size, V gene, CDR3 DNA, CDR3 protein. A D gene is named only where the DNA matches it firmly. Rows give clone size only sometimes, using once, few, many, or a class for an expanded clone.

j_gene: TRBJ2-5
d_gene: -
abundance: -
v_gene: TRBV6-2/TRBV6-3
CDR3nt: TGTGCCAGCAGTTACTTTCGCCAGGATACAGAGACCCAGTACTTC
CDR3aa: CASSYFRQDTETQYF

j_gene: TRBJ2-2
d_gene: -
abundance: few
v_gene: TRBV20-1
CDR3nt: TGCAGTGCTAGGCAGGGTGGGGGCACCGGGGAGCTGTTTTTT
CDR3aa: CSARQGGGTGELFF

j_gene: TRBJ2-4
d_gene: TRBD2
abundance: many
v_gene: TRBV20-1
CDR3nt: TGCAGTGCCGCCGGGACTACCAGAAACATTCAGTACTTC
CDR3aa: CSAAGTTRNIQYF

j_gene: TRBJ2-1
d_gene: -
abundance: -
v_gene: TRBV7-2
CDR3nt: TGTGCCAGCACCCCAGGGATAGTAAGCTACAATGAGCAGTTCTTC
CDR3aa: CASTPGIVSYNEQFF

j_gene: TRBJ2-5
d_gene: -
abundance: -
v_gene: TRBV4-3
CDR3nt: TGCGCCAGCAGCCGGTACGGCGGGAACGATGAGACCCAGTACTTC
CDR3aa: CASSRYGGNDETQYF

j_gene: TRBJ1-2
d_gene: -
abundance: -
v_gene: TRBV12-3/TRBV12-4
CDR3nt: TGTGCCAGCAGGTCAGGGGTTTCTGGCTACACCTTC
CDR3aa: CASRSGVSGYTF

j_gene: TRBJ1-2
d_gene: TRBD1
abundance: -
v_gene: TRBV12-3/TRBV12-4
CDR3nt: TGTGCCAGCAGTTTATGGGACAGGGAAGGGAATGGCTACACCTTC
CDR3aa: CASSLWDREGNGYTF

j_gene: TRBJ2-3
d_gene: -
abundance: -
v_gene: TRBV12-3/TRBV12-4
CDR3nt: TGTGCCAGCAGTTTTGGAAGACGGGACTGGGATACGCAGTATTTT
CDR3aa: CASSFGRRDWDTQYF

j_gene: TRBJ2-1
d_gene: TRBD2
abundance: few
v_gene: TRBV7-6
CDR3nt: TGTGCCAGCAGCACCGGGGCGGGAGATAGGTATGAGCAGTTCTTC
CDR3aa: CASSTGAGDRYEQFF

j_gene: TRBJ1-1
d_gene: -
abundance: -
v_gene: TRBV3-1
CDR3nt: TGTGCCAGCAGCCAAGTAATGGGAACTGAAGCTTTCTTT
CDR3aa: CASSQVMGTEAFF

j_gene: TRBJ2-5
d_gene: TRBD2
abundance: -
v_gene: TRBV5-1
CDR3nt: TGCGCCAGCAGTCTCACCGGGACTACACAAGAGACCCAGTACTTC
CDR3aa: CASSLTGTTQETQYF

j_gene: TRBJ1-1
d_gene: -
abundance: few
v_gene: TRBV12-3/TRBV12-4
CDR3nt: TGTGCCAGCAGTACAAAGTGGGGGGACTTCGGCACTGAAGCTTTCTTT
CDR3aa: CASSTKWGDFGTEAFF

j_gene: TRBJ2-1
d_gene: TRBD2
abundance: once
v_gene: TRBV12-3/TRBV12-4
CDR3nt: TGTGCCAGCAGTCCAAAGGGACTAGCGGGGGGGAGGGGTTCGTTCTTC
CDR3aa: CASSPKGLAGGRGSFF

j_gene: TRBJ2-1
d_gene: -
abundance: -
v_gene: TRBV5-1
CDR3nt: TGCGCCAGCAGCCCTAAGGCTGGGAATGAGCAGTTCTTC
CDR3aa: CASSPKAGNEQFF

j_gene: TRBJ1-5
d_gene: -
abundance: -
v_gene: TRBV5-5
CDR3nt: TGTGCCAGCAGTCAGGTCGGCAGCAATCAGCCCCAGCATTTT
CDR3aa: CASSQVGSNQPQHF

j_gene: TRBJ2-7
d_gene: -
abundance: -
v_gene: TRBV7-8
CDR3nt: TGTGCCATATCCCAGGGGACCTACGAGCAGTACTTC
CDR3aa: CAISQGTYEQYF

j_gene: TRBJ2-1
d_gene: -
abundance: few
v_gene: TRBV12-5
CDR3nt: TGTGCCGTTCGGAATGAGCAGTTCTTC
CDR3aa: CAVRNEQFF

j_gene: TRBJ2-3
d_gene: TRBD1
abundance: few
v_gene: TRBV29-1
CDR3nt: TGCAGCGTTGTCTGGCAGGGGGCAACAGATACGCAGTATTTT
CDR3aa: CSVVWQGATDTQYF

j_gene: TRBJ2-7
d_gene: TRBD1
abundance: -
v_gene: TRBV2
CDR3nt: TGTGCCAGCGGGCGGGACAGGGCCTACGAGCAGTACTTC
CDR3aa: CASGRDRAYEQYF

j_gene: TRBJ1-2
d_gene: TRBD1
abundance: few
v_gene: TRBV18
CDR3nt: TGTGCCAGCTCACCTGGGACAGGGGACAATGGCTACACCTTC
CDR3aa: CASSPGTGDNGYTF

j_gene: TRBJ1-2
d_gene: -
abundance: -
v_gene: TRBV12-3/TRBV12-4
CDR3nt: TGTGCCAGCAGTTTTTTTGGCACTAACTATGGCTACACCTTC
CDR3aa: CASSFFGTNYGYTF

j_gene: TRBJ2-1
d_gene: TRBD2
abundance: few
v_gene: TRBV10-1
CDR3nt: TGCGCCAGCAGTGAGCAGCGGGGGGCCTACAATGAGCAGTTCTTC
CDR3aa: CASSEQRGAYNEQFF

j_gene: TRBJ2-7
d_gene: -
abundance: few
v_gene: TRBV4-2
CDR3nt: TGTGCCAGCAGCCAAGCTGGCAGGGAGTCCTACGAGCAGTACTTC
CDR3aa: CASSQAGRESYEQYF

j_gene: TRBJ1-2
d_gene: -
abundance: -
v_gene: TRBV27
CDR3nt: TGTGCCAGCAGTTTAAGGTCAACAGGGCCTACTAACTATGGCTACACCTTC
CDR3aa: CASSLRSTGPTNYGYTF

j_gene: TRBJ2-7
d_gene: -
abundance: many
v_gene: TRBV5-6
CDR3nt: TGTGCCAGCAGAGAGAGGAACAGCCGCTACGAGCAGTACTTC
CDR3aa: CASRERNSRYEQYF

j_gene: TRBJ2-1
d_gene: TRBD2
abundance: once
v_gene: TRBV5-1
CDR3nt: TGCGCCAGCAGCTCAGGACTAGCGGGAGATATCCATGAGCAGTTCTTC
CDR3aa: CASSSGLAGDIHEQFF

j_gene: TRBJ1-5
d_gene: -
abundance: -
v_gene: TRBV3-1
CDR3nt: TGTGCCAGCAGCCAAGACCACCTCGGCAATCAGCCCCAGCATTTT
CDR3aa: CASSQDHLGNQPQHF

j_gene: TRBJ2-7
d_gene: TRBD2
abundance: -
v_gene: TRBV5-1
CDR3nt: TGCGCCAGCGCTGACTTCGCGGGAGTGGAGCAGTACTTC
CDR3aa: CASADFAGVEQYF

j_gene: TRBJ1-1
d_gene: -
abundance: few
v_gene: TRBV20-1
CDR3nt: TGCAGTGCTATCGAGGGCACTGAAGCTTTCTTT
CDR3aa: CSAIEGTEAFF

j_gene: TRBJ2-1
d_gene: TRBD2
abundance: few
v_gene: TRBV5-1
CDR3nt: TGCGCCAGCAGCCTCCCTCGGGGGGAATATGAGCAGTTCTTC
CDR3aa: CASSLPRGEYEQFF

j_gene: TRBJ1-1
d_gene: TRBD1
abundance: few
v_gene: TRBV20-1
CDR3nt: TGCAGTGCTAGAACCGGGACAGGGGTTTATGAAGCTTTCTTT
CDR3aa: CSARTGTGVYEAFF

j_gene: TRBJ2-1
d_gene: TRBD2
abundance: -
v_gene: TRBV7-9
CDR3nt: TGTGCCAGCAGCTTAGACAGCGGGAGAAGCAATGAGCAGTTCTTC
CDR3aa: CASSLDSGRSNEQFF

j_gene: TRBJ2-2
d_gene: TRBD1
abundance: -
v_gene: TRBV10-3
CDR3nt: TGTGCCATCGGACAGGGGGCCGACGGGGAGCTGTTTTTT
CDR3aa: CAIGQGADGELFF

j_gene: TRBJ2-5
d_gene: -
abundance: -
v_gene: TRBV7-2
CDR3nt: TGTGCCAGCAGCTTCTCTGGACGGGAGCAAGAGACCCAGTACTTC
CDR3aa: CASSFSGREQETQYF

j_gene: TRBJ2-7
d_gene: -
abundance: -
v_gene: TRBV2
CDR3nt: TGTGCCAGCAGTGACTCTAGACAGGCCCAGTTC
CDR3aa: CASSDSRQAQF

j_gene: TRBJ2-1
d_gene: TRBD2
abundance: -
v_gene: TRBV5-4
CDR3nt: TGTGCCAGCAGCTCCCGACTAGCGGGAACGTACAATGAGCAGTTCTTC
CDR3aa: CASSSRLAGTYNEQFF

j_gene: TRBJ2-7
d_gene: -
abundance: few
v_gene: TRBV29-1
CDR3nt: TGCAGCGTTGGGGCCACCGACTCGGACGAGCAGTACTTC
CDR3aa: CSVGATDSDEQYF

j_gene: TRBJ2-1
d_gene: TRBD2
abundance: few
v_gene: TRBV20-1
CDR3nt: TGCAGAGCAGCGGGGGGAAATGAGCAGTTCTTC
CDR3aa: CRAAGGNEQFF

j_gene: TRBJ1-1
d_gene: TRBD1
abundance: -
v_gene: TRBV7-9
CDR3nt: TGTGCCAGCAGCGCGGACAGGGGGAACACTGAAGCTTTCTTT
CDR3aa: CASSADRGNTEAFF

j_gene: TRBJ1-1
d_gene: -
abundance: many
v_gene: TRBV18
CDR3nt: TGTGCCAGCTCACCAGAGAACAGATACACTGAAGCTTTCTTT
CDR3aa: CASSPENRYTEAFF

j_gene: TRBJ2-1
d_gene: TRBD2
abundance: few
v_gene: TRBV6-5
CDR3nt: TGTGCCAGCAGTTATCCTAGCGGGGGGGCCGAGCAGCAGTTCTTC
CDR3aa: CASSYPSGGAEQQFF

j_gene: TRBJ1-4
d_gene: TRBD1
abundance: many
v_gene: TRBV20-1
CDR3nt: TGCAGTGCTAGAGATAATTGGACAGGGAGGGGTGAAAAACTGTTTTTT
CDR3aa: CSARDNWTGRGEKLFF

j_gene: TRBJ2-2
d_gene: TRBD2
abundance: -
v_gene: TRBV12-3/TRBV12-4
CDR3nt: TGTGCCAGCAAAGCGGGAAATCGGGCCGGGGAGCTGTTTTTT
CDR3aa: CASKAGNRAGELFF

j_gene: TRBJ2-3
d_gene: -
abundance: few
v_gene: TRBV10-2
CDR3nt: TGCGCCAGCGCCCACCCCGGGGAGGGCACAGATACGCAGTATTTT
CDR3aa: CASAHPGEGTDTQYF

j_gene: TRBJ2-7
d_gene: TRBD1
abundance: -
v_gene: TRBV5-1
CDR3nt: TGCGCCAGCAGACCCGACAGGGGGTACGAGCAGTACTTC
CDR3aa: CASRPDRGYEQYF

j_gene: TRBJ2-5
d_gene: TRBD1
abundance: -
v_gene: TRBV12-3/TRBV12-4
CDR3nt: TGTGCCAGCAGTGGCGGGACAGGGGAAGGGGAGACCCAGTACTTC
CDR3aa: CASSGGTGEGETQYF